This T cell receptor (beta chain) was sequenced during a study of blood T cell repertoires in COVID-19. Seattle patients were enrolled during active infection and followed longitudinally. The protocol was immunoSEQ multiplex PCR, while the TCRdb copy is restricted to in-frame clones and leaves out a portion. Found here are 200,000 to 250,000 clones, 65% to 90% of them singletons; the top ten hold approximately 5%. V was clipped by 0 bases and J by 0 bases, with 8 bases between them. The CDR3 has 15 residues. Germline CDR1 is ENHRY and CDR2 is SYGVKD. The source material was peripheral blood. This TCR derives from a man aged 45 to 65 with COVID-19, enrolled during active disease. The V and J genes are TRBV10-3 and TRBJ1-1; D is unclear. In DNA form, the CDR3 reads TGTGCCATCAGTGAGTCCCAGGCCCTGAACACTGAAGCTTTCTTT. Protein sequence: CAISESQALNTEAFF.